What follows are 15 T cell receptor beta chains derived from one specimen sequenced in a study of cytomegalovirus exposure and HLA in healthy donors. The PCR contained 60 Vbeta and 13 Jbeta primers. TCRdb's copy holds only in-frame clones and misses some; the assay was immunoSEQ multiplex PCR. Of some 150,000 clones listed, 64% are singletons. The specimen was PBMCs. Source of these receptors: a woman in her 30s in good health and CMV-seropositive.

In regard to this clone: A read error may explain this, as a much larger clone is one base away. This chain links TRBV10-2 with TRBJ1-1, with D hard to call. Trimming removed 6 bases at V and 1 base at J, with 3 bases between. Germline CDR1 WSHSY, CDR2 SAAADI. The CDR3 length is 11 residues. CDR3 loop: CASSGNTEAFF. The CDR3 coding sequence is TGCGCCAGCAGCGGGAACACTGAAGCTTTCTTT.

The rearrangement joins TRBV5-1 to TRBJ1-3; 8 bases are a match to TRBD1. CDR3 length: 17 residues. V was pared by 4 bases and J by 2 bases, with 11 bases of the junction left unmatched. Germline V gene data show CDR1 as SGHRS and CDR2 as YFSETQ. CDR3 DNA: TGCGCCAGCAGCCTCGGGACAGGTGAAGGTGCTGGAAACACCATATATTTT. It specifies CASSLGTGEGAGNTIYF.

This chain joins TRBV4-1 and TRBJ1-5; unclear D gene. The germline V gene encodes CDR1 MGHRA and CDR2 YSYEKL. Trimming cost V 4 bases and J 0 bases, with 7 bases left between them. This CDR3 spans 14 amino acids. CDR3 loop: CASSPRSSNQPQHF. The CDR3 nucleotides read TGCGCCAGCAGCCCCCGGAGTAGCAATCAGCCCCAGCATTTT.

This clone turned up a few times. This sequence joins TRBV6-1 and TRBJ2-7; 12 bases align to TRBD2. This CDR3 region has 16 residues. Germline lookup yields CDR1 MNHNS and CDR2 SASEGT. The junction had 6 bases not matched to a gene; V was cut back by 3 bases and J by 3 bases. The CDR3: CASSETSGSSYYEQYF. CDR3 nucleotides: TGTGCCAGCAGTGAGACTAGCGGGAGTTCTTACTACGAGCAGTACTTC.

The chain couples TRBV6-1 to TRBJ1-4; tentative D call: TRBD1 (5 bases). The ends were cut back, 11 bases at V and 3 bases at J, with 13 bases in the middle. Looked up from germline, CDR1 is MNHNS and CDR2 is SASEGT. This CDR3 has 13 amino acids. CDR3 amino acids: CAGSKGANEKLFF. The CDR3 DNA reads TGTGCCGGGTCAAAAGGGGCTAATGAAAAACTGTTTTTT.

The rearrangement joins TRBV2 to TRBJ2-7; D gene uncertain. V gave up 4 bases and J gave up 4 bases, with 14 bases separating them. Germline CDR1 is SNHLY and CDR2 is FYNNEI. This CDR3 comprises 14 residues. The CDR3 sequence is CASSVEAYQYEQYF. CDR3 DNA: TGTGCCAGCAGTGTTGAGGCATACCAATACGAGCAGTACTTC.

This chain connects TRBV27 to TRBJ1-5; D gene unclear. Germline CDR1 MNHEY, CDR2 SMNVEV (reference sequence). The V end lost 1 base, the J end lost 5 bases, and 12 bases lay between the germline ends. The CDR3 is made up of 15 amino acids. The DNA for the CDR3 is TGTGCCAGCAGTTTATACCGGGGTTCTGATCAGCCCCAGCATTTT. It specifies CASSLYRGSDQPQHF.

The genes are TRBV5-1 and TRBJ2-1, with unresolved D. The V gene lost 3 bases and the J gene lost 0 bases, with 13 bases spanning the gap. This CDR3 is built from 16 residues. Germline V gene sequence: CDR1 SGHRS, CDR2 YFSETQ. The CDR3 is CASSSVRLSSYNEQFF. DNA of the CDR3: TGCGCCAGCAGCTCCGTGCGGCTTAGCTCCTACAATGAGCAGTTCTTC.

This clone was seen just once. The rearrangement uses TRBV29-1 and TRBJ1-2; D is perhaps TRBD1 (5 bases). The CDR3 is 14 amino acids. Germline CDR1 SQVTM, CDR2 ANQGSEA. V dropped 7 bases and J dropped 0 bases, with 15 bases sitting between them. The CDR3 here is CSARQFTPNYGYTF. The CDR3 DNA reads as TGCAGCGCACGACAGTTCACTCCTAACTATGGCTACACCTTC.

J is TRBJ1-2 and V is TRBV20-1, with a possible D match to TRBD1 (5 bases). CDR3 length equals 11 residues. CDR1 DFQATT and CDR2 SNEGSKA come from the germline V gene (reference sequence). The CDR3 nucleotides read TGCGGGGTCAAACAGGACTATGGCTACACCTTC. Translation: CGVKQDYGYTF.

This chain links TRBV5-3 with TRBJ2-2, with D perhaps matching TRBD2 (7 bases). TRBV5-3 is reported as an ORF; its role is uncertain. The CDR3 covers 14 residues. This CDR3 reads CAWGAGVDTGELFF. DNA for the CDR3: TGTGCTTGGGGGGCGGGGGTAGATACCGGGGAGCTGTTTTTT.

This clone was detected a few times. The chain joins TRBV6-1 to TRBJ1-1; possible D gene TRBD1, 5 bases. Trimming left V 0 bases short and J 6 bases short, with 11 bases between. The V gene's germline CDR1 is MNHNS and CDR2 SASEGT. CDR3 length equals 14 residues. CDR3 sequence: CASSEAGASAEAFF. The CDR3 bases are TGTGCCAGCAGTGAAGCTGGGGCCAGTGCTGAAGCTTTCTTT.

The chain joins TRBV10-3 to TRBJ1-2; perhaps TRBD1 as D (6 bases). V was trimmed by 3 bases and J by 3 bases, leaving 8 bases between them. CDR1 and CDR2 from the germline V gene are ENHRY and SYGVKD. This CDR3 is 13 amino acids long. The CDR3 loop reads CAISDQGYYGYTF. The DNA of the CDR3 is TGTGCCATCAGTGATCAGGGGTACTATGGCTACACCTTC.

This clone was seen a handful of times. As DNA, the CDR3 is TGTGCCAGCAGTGAACAGGGGCCCCTCTCCTACGAGCAGTACTTC. It is translated as CASSEQGPLSYEQYF. V is TRBV2 and J is TRBJ2-7; possible D gene TRBD1, 6 bases. This CDR3 has 15 amino acids. Germline V gene sequence: CDR1 SNHLY, CDR2 FYNNEI. Trimming left V 2 bases short and J 0 bases short, with 11 bases between.

Remarks on this clone: The junction differs from germline at one of its ends, possibly a read error. The V gene is TRBV5-4, the J gene TRBJ2-7; maybe TRBD2 (5 bases). There are 14 residues in the CDR3. CDR1 SGHNT and CDR2 YYREEE come from the germline V gene (reference sequence). In DNA, the CDR3 is TGTGCCAGCAGCTTGGGGACTGGCACCTACGAGCGGTACTTC. This encodes CASSLGTGTYERYF.